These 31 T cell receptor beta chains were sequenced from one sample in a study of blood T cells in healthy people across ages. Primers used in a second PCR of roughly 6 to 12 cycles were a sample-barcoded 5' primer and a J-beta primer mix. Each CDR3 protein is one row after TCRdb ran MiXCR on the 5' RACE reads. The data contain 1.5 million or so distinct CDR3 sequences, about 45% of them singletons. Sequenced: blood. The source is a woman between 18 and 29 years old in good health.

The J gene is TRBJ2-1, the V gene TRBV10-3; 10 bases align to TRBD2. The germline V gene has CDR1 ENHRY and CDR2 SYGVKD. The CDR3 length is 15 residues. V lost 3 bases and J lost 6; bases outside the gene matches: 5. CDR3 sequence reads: CAISDGAGGPNEQFF. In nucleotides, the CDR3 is TGTGCCATCAGTGACGGAGCGGGAGGGCCCAATGAGCAGTTCTTC.

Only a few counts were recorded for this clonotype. CDR3 DNA sequence: TGTGCCAGCTCACCAACGCAAAACTATAATTCACCCCTCCACTTT. Encoded protein: CASSPTQNYNSPLHF. The chain combines TRBV18 with TRBJ1-6; D is ambiguous. Deletions cut 2 bases from V and 3 bases from J, with 8 bases between. The CDR3 is made up of 15 amino acids. The V gene's germline CDR1 is KGHSH and CDR2 LQKENI.

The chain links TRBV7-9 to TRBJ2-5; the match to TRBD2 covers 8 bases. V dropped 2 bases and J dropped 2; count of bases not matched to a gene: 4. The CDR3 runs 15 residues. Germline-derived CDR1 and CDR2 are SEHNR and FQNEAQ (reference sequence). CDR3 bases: TGTGCCAGCAGCTTATGGGCGGGGGGACAAGAGACCCAGTACTTC. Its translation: CASSLWAGGQETQYF. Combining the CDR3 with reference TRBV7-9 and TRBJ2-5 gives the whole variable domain DTGVSQNPRHKITKRGQNVTFRCDPISEHNRLYWYRQTLGQGPEFLTYFQNEAQLEKSRLLSDRFSAERPKGSFSTLEIQRTEQGDSAMYLCASSLWAGGQETQYFGPGTRLLVL.

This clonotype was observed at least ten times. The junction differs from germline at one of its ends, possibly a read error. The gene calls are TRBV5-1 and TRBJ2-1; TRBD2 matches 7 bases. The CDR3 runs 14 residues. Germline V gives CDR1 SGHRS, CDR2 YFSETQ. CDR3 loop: CASGRGSSYNEQFF. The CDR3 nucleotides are TGTGCCAGCGGGCGGGGGAGCTCCTACAATGAGCAGTTCTTC.

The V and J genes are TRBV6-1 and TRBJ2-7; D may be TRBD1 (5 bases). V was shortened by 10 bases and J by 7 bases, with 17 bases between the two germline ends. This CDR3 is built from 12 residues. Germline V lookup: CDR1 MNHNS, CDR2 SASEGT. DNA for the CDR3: TGTGCCACCGGGCCCAGGGTCTCGGAGCAGTACTTC. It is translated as CATGPRVSEQYF.

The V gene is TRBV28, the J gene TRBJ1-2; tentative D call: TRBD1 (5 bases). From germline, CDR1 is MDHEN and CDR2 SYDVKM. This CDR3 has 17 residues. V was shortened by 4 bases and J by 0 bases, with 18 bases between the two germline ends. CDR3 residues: CASSSPDGAVANYGYTF. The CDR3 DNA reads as TGTGCCAGCAGTTCACCGGACGGGGCGGTAGCTAACTATGGCTACACCTTC.

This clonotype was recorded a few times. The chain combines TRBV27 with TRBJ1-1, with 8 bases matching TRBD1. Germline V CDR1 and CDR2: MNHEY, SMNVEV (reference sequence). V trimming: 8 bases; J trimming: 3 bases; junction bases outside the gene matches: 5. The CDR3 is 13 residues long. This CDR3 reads CASGQGGHTEAFF. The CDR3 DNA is TGTGCCAGCGGACAGGGCGGGCACACTGAAGCTTTCTTT.

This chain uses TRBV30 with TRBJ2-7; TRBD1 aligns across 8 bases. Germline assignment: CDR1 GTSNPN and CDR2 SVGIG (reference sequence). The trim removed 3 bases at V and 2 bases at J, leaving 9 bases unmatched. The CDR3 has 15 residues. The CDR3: CAWRPMDRVTYEQYF. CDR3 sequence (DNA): TGTGCCTGGAGACCCATGGACAGGGTTACCTACGAGCAGTACTTC.

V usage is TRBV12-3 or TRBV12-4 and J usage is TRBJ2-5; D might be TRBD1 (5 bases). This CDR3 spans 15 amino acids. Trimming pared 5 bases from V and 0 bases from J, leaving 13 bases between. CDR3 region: CASSPRAPYQETQYF. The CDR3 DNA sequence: TGTGCCAGCAGTCCCAGGGCCCCGTACCAAGAGACCCAGTACTTC.

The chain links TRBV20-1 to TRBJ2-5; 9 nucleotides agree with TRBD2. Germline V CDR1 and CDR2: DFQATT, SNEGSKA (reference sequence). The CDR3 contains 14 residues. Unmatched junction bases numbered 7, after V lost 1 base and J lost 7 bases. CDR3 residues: CSARVPGLAGTQYF. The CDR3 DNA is TGCAGTGCTAGAGTCCCGGGACTAGCAGGGACCCAGTACTTC.

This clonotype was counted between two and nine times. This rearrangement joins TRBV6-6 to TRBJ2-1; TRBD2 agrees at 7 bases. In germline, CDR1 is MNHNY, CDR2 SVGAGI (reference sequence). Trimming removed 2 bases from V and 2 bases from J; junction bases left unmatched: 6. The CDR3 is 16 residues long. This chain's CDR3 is CASSYRGGTTYNEQFF. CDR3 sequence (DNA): TGTGCCAGCAGTTACCGGGGAGGGACTACCTACAATGAGCAGTTCTTC.

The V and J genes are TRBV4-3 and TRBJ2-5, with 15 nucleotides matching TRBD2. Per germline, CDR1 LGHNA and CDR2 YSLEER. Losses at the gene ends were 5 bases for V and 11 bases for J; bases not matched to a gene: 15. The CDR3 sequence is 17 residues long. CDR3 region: CASSAGLAGGPYNEQYF. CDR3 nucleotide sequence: TGCGCCAGCAGCGCGGGACTAGCGGGGGGTCCGTACAATGAGCAGTACTTC.

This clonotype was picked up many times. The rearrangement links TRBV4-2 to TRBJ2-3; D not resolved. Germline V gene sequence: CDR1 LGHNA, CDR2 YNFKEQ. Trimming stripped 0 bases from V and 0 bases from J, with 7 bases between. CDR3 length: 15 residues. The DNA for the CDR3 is TGTGCCAGCAGCCAAGAAATCGGAAGCACAGATACGCAGTATTTT. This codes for CASSQEIGSTDTQYF.

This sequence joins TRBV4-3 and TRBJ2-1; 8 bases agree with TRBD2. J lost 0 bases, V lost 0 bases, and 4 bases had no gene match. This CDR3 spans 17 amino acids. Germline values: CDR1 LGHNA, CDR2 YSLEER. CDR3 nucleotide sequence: TGCGCCAGCAGCCAAGATCCCGGGACTAGCTCCTACAATGAGCAGTTCTTC. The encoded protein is CASSQDPGTSSYNEQFF.

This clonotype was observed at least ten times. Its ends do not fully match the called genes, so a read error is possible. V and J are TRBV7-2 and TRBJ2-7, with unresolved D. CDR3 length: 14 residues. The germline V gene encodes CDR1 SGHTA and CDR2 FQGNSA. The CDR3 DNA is TGTGCCAGCAGTTTAGGTCGGAGCTCCTACGAGCAGTACTTC. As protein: CASSLGRSSYEQYF.

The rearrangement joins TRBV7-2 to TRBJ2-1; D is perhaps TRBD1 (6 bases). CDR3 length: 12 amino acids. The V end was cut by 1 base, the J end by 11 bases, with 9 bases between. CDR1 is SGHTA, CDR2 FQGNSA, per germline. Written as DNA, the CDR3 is TGTGCCAGCAGCTTAGTGACAGGTAAGCAGTTCTTC. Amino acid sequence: CASSLVTGKQFF. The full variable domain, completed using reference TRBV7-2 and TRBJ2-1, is GAGVSQSPSNKVTEKGKDVELRCDPISGHTALYWYRQSLGQGLEFLIYFQGNSAPDKSGLPSDRFSAERTGGSVSTLTIQRTQQEDSAVYLCASSLVTGKQFFGPGTRLTVL.

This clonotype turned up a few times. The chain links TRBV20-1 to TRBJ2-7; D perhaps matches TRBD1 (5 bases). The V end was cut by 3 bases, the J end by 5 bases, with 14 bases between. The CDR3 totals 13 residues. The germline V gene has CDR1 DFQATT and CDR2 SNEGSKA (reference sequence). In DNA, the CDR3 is TGCAGTGCTAGGATGACAGAGGTCCACGAGCAGTACTTC. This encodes CSARMTEVHEQYF.

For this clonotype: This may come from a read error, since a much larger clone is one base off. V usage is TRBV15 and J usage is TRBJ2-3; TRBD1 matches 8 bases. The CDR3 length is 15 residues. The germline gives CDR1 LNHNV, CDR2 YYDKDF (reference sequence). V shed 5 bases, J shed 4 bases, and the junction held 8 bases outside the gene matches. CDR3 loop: CATSPDRERADTQYF. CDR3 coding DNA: TGTGCCACCAGCCCGGACAGGGAAAGGGCAGATACGCAGTATTTT.

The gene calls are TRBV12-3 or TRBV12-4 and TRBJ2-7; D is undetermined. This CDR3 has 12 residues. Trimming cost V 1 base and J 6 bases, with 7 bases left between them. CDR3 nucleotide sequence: TGTGCCAGCAGTTTAGGTCTTAGCGAGCAGTACTTC. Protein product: CASSLGLSEQYF.

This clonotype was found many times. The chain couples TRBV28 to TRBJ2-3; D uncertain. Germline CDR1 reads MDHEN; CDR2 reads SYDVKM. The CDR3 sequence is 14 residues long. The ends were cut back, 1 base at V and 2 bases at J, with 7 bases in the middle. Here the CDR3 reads CASSLFLTTDTQYF. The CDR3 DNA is TGTGCCAGCAGTTTATTTCTCACCACAGATACGCAGTATTTT. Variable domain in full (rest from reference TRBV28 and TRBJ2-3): DVKVTQSSRYLVKRTGEKVFLECVQDMDHENMFWYRQDPGLGLRLIYFSYDVKMKEKGDIPEGYSVSREKKERFSLILESASTNQTSMYLCASSLFLTTDTQYFGPGTRLTVL.

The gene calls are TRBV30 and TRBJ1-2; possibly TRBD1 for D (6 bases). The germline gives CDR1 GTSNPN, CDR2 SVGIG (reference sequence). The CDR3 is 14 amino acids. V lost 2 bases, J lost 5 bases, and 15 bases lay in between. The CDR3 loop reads CAWSSGGPRYGYTF. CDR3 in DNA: TGTGCCTGGAGTAGCGGGGGGCCTAGATATGGCTACACCTTC.

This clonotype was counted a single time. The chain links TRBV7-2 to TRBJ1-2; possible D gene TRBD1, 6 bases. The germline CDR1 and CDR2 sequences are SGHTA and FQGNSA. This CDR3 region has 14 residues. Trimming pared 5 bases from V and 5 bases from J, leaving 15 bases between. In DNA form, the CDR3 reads TGTGCCAGCAGCCGTACGGGGGCGCAGTATGGCTACACCTTC. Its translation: CASSRTGAQYGYTF.

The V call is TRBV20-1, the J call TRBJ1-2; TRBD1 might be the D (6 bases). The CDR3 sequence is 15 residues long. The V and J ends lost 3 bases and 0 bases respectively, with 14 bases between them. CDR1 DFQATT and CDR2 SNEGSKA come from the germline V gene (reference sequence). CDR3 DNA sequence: TGCAGTGCTAGGGGGGGAGGGGGGCCTAACTATGGCTACACCTTC. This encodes CSARGGGGPNYGYTF.

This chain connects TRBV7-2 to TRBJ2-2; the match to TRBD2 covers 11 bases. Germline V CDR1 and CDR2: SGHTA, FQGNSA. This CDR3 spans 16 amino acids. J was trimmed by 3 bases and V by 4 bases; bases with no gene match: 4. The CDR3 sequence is CASSSTSGGYTGELFF. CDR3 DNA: TGTGCCAGCAGCTCAACTAGCGGGGGATACACCGGGGAGCTGTTTTTT.

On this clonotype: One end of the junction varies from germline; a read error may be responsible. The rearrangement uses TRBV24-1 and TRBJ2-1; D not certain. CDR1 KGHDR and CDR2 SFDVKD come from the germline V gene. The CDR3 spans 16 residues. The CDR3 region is CATIKRAAHSYNGQFF. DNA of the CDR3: TGTGCCACCATCAAAAGGGCGGCACACTCCTACAATGGGCAGTTCTTC.

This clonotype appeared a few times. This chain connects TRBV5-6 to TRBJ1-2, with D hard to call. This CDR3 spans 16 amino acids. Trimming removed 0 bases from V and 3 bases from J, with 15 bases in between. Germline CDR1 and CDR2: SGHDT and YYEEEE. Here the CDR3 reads CASSLETSGVDYGYTF. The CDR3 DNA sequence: TGTGCCAGCAGCTTGGAAACGTCCGGCGTAGACTATGGCTACACCTTC.

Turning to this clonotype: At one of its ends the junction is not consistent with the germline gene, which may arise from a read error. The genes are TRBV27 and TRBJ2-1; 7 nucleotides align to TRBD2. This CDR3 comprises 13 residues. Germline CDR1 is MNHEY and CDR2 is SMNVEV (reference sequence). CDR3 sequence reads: CAGSYRGGNEQFF. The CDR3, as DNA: TGTGCCGGCAGCTATAGGGGAGGGAATGAGCAGTTCTTC.

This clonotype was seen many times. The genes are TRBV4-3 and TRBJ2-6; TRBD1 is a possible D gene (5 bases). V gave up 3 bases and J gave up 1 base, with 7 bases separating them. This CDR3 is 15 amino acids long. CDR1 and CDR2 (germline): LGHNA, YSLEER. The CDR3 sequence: CASSQQGSGANVLTF. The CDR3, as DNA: TGCGCCAGCAGCCAGCAGGGATCTGGGGCCAACGTCCTGACTTTC.

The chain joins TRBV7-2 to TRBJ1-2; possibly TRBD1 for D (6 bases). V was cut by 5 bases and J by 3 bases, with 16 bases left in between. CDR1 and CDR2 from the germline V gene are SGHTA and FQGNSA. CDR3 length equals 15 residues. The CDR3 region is CASSHRDTWHYGYTF. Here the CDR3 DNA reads TGTGCCAGCAGCCACCGGGACACTTGGCACTATGGCTACACCTTC.

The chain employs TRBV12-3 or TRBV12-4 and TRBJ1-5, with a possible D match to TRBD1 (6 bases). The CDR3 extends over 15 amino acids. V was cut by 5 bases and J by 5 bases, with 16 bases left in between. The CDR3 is CASSLGAQLYQPQHF. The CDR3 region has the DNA TGTGCCAGCAGTCTGGGGGCCCAACTTTATCAGCCCCAGCATTTT.

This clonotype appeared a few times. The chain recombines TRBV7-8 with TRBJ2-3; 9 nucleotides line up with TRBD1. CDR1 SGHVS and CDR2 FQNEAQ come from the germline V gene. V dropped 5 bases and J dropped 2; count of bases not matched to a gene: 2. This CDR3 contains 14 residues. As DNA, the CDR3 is TGTGCCAGCAGCCGGGACAGGGACACAGATACGCAGTATTTT. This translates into CASSRDRDTDTQYF.